This TCR beta chain emerged from a study of somatic mutations in cytotoxic T cells in rheumatoid arthritis. This clone was observed a handful of times. V was trimmed by 9 bases and J by 0 bases, leaving 8 bases between them. Germline CDR1 reads ENHRY; CDR2 reads SYGVKD. The CDR3 totals 12 residues. This table comes from immunoSEQ multiplex PCR, and its TCRdb copy is limited to in-frame clones, with some not included. The data show tens of thousands of clones, just under 80% seen once. This chain joins TRBV10-3 and TRBJ1-1, with a possible D match to TRBD1 (6 bases). Sequencing was carried out using CD8+ T cells sorted from blood. This clonotype was sampled from an adult with rheumatoid arthritis. CDR3 nucleotides: TGTGCCATAGGGACATTGAACACTGAAGCTTTCTTT. Protein: CAIGTLNTEAFF.